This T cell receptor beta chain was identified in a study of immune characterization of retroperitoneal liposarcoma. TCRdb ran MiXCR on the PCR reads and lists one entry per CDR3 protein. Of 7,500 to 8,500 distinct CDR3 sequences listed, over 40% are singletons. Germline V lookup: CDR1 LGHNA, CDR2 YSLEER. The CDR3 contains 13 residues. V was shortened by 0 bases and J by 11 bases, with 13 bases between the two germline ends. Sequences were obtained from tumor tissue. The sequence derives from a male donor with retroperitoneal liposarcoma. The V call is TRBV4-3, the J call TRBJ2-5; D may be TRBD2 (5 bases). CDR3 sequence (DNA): TGCGCCAGCAGCCAAGATCCCTTCTGGGAGCAGTACTTC. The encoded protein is CASSQDPFWEQYF.